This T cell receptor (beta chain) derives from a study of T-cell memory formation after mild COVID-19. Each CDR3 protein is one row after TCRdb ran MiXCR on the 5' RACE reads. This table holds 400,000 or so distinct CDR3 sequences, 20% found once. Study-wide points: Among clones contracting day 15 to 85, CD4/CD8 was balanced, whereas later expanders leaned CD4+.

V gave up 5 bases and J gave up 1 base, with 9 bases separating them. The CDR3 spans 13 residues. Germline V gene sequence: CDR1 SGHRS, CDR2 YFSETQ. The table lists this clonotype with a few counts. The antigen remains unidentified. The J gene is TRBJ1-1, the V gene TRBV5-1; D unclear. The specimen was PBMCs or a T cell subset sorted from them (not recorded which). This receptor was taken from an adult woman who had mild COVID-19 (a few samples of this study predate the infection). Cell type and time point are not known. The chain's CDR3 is CASRHDQNTEAFF. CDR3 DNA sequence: TGCGCCAGCAGGCATGACCAGAACACTGAAGCTTTCTTT.